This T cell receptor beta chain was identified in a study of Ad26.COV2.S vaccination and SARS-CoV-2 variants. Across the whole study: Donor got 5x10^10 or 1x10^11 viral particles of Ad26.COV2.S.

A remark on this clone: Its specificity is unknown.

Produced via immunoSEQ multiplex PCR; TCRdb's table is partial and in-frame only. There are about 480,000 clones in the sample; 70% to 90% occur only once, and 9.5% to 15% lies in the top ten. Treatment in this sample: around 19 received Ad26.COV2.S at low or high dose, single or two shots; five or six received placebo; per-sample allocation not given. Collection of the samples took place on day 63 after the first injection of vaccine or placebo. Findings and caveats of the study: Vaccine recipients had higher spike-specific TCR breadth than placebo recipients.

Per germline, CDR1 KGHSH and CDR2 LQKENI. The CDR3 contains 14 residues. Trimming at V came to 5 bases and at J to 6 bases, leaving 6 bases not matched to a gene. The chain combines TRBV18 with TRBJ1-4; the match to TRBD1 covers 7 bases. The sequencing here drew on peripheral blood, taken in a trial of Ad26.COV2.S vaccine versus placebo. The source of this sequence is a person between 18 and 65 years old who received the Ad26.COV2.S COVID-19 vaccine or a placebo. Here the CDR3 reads CASSFGQADEKLFF. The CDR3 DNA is TGTGCCAGCTCATTCGGACAGGCGGATGAAAAACTGTTTTTT.